This T cell receptor (beta chain) stems from a study of T cell responses to AZD1222 COVID-19 vaccine. Study results and limitations: Donors were largely white British and mainly female; clonal diversity was possibly underestimated. Baseline seropositives among AZD1222 recipients totaled only 5 to 7.

Deletions cut 7 bases from V and 7 bases from J, with 19 bases between. Germline lookup yields CDR1 KGHDR and CDR2 SFDVKD. CDR3 length: 15 residues. Sequencing used immunoSEQ multiplex PCR; TCRdb keeps in-frame clones, though not all of them. Here the sample spans 140,000 or so clones, over 75% being singletons. As for this clone: Its target is unknown.

The source material was peripheral blood, sampled 28 days after the second dose of the MenACWY control vaccine. This chain uses TRBV24-1 with TRBJ2-1; possibly TRBD1 for D (6 bases). The clonotype comes from an adult who received the MenACWY meningococcal vaccine as a control. The CDR3 is CATRGTGTFGNEQFF. The DNA of the CDR3 is TGTGCCACCAGAGGAACCGGGACATTTGGGAATGAGCAGTTCTTC.